The 18 T cell receptor beta chains reported below all come from one sample, sequenced in a study of blood T cell repertoires in COVID-19. This table comes from immunoSEQ multiplex PCR, and its TCRdb copy is limited to in-frame clones, with some not included. Among 100,000 or so clones listed, around 83% were seen once. Sequencing used peripheral blood. These receptors were obtained from a woman of 80 years or more with acute or convalescent COVID-19.

The table lists this clone with a count of one. The chain couples TRBV3-1 (or the pseudogene TRBV3-2) to TRBJ1-2, with a tentative D call TRBD1 (6 bases). V was shortened by 4 bases and J by 8 bases, with 17 bases between the two germline ends. From germline, CDR1 is LGHDT and CDR2 YNNKEL (reference sequence). CDR3 length: 14 residues. The CDR3 loop is CASSPLSGTIGYTF. The CDR3 nucleotides are TGTGCCAGCAGCCCCCTCTCCGGGACAATCGGCTACACCTTC.

The rearrangement uses TRBV9 and TRBJ2-3; 9 bases map to TRBD2. Germline CDR1 reads SGDLS; CDR2 reads YYNGEE. The V and J ends lost 0 bases and 5 bases, in that order; junction bases with no gene match: 4. The CDR3 length is 15 residues. The CDR3 sequence: CASSVASGIEDTQYF. The CDR3 region has the DNA TGTGCCAGCAGCGTAGCTAGCGGGATAGAAGATACGCAGTATTTT.

The chain employs TRBV20-1 and TRBJ2-7; no reliable D call. The CDR3 is 11 amino acids. Trimming cost V 6 bases and J 2 bases, with 8 bases left between them. CDR1 DFQATT and CDR2 SNEGSKA come from the germline V gene (reference sequence). The CDR3 DNA reads TGCAGTGCCCTTACAGCCTACGAGCAGTACTTC. This translates into CSALTAYEQYF.

The J gene is TRBJ2-3, the V gene TRBV10-3; TRBD2 agrees at 8 bases. The CDR3 contains 16 residues. V gave up 1 base and J gave up 2 bases; unmatched junction bases: 5. Germline lookup yields CDR1 ENHRY and CDR2 SYGVKD. DNA of the CDR3: TGTGCCATCAGTGAGTTGGGTAGCGGGATCACAGATACGCAGTATTTT. The encoded protein is CAISELGSGITDTQYF.

The chain has TRBV28 and TRBJ2-4; possibly TRBD1 for D (6 bases). Per the germline V gene, CDR1 is MDHEN and CDR2 is SYDVKM. V lost 6 bases, J lost 5 bases, and 8 bases lay in between. This CDR3 is built from 12 residues. CDR3 nucleotide sequence: TGTGCCAGCAGCCCAGGGGAAAACATTCAGTACTTC. It codes for CASSPGENIQYF. The whole variable domain, filled in from reference TRBV28 and TRBJ2-4, reads DVKVTQSSRYLVKRTGEKVFLECVQDMDHENMFWYRQDPGLGLRLIYFSYDVKMKEKGDIPEGYSVSREKKERFSLILESASTNQTSMYLCASSPGENIQYFGAGTRLSVL.

V gene TRBV2 combines with J gene TRBJ1-2; 7 bases line up with TRBD1. V trimming: 6 bases; J trimming: 6 bases; junction bases outside the gene matches: 4. CDR1 is SNHLY, CDR2 FYNNEI, per germline. The CDR3 totals 12 residues. For the CDR3, the DNA is TGTGCCAGCAGACCAACAGGGGATGGCTACACCTTC. This codes for CASRPTGDGYTF.

This chain connects TRBV6-5 to TRBJ2-7; no reliable D call. The CDR3 runs 15 residues. Germline V gene sequence: CDR1 MNHEY, CDR2 SVGAGI. The V gene lost 6 bases and the J gene lost 5 bases, with 20 bases spanning the gap. CDR3 bases: TGTGCCAGCAGCCGATCTTTTAACAGTTGGGACGAGCAGTACGTC. Protein product: CASSRSFNSWDEQYV.

The chain links TRBV2 to TRBJ1-6; D is possibly TRBD1 (5 bases). The V and J ends lost 9 bases and 8 bases respectively, with 14 bases between them. Germline V gives CDR1 SNHLY, CDR2 FYNNEI. This CDR3 has 13 residues. The CDR3 nucleotides are TGTGCCAGTGAGGTCCGGGGGGATTCACCCCTCCACTTT. This codes for CASEVRGDSPLHF.

This chain links TRBV28 with TRBJ2-4; 9 bases fit TRBD2. Per the germline V gene, CDR1 is MDHEN and CDR2 is SYDVKM. J lost 9 bases, V lost 2 bases, and 11 bases had no gene match. The length of the CDR3 is 16 residues. DNA of the CDR3: TGTGCCAGCAGTTTAACGGTAGCGGGAGCCGTGGGCATTCAGTACTTC. It specifies CASSLTVAGAVGIQYF. Filled out from reference TRBV28 and TRBJ2-4, the complete variable domain reads DVKVTQSSRYLVKRTGEKVFLECVQDMDHENMFWYRQDPGLGLRLIYFSYDVKMKEKGDIPEGYSVSREKKERFSLILESASTNQTSMYLCASSLTVAGAVGIQYFGAGTRLSVL.

On this clone itself: Other DNA sequences from this sample encode an identical CDR3 as well. The CDR3 sequence: CASRGQGNQPQHF. The CDR3 coding sequence is TGTGCCAGCAGGGGACAGGGGAACCAGCCCCAGCATTTT. The V and J genes are TRBV6-5 and TRBJ1-5; 10 bases map to TRBD1. In germline, CDR1 is MNHEY, CDR2 SVGAGI. The junction had 3 bases not matched to a gene; V was cut back by 6 bases and J by 7 bases. The CDR3 covers 13 residues.

This chain joins TRBV3-1 (or the pseudogene TRBV3-2) and TRBJ1-4; D perhaps matches TRBD1 (5 bases). The CDR3 totals 15 residues. V lost 6 bases and J lost 7, with 18 bases in between. The germline V gene encodes CDR1 LGHDT and CDR2 YNNKEL (reference sequence). The CDR3 protein is CASSPQAGGGEKLFF. DNA for the CDR3: TGTGCCAGCAGTCCTCAGGCGGGCGGGGGTGAAAAACTGTTTTTT.

This chain connects TRBV18 to TRBJ1-5; D uncertain. Germline values: CDR1 KGHSH, CDR2 LQKENI. Trimming shortened V by 6 bases and J by 2 bases, and 8 bases separated the two germline ends. The CDR3 is 13 amino acids. The CDR3 here is CASSPEGNQPQHF. The CDR3 coding sequence is TGTGCCAGCTCCCCGGAGGGCAATCAGCCCCAGCATTTT. The full variable domain, rest sourced from reference TRBV18 and TRBJ1-5, is NAGVMQNPRHLVRRRGQEARLRCSPMKGHSHVYWYRQLPEEGLKFMVYLQKENIIDESGMPKERFSAEFPKEGPSILRIQQVVRGDSAAYFCASSPEGNQPQHFGDGTRLSIL.

The genes are TRBV12-5 and TRBJ1-1; D might be TRBD1 (5 bases). Per germline, CDR1 LGHNT and CDR2 FRNRAP. This CDR3 has 13 amino acids. V lost 7 bases, J lost 1 base, and 10 bases lay in between. CDR3: CASASQGNTEAFF. CDR3 coding DNA: TGTGCTAGTGCCTCGCAGGGGAACACTGAAGCTTTCTTT.

V usage is TRBV29-1 and J usage is TRBJ2-5; possible D gene TRBD2, 5 bases. Trimming pared 8 bases from V and 5 bases from J, leaving 15 bases between. The germline CDR1 and CDR2 sequences are SQVTM and ANQGSEA. CDR3 length equals 12 residues. The CDR3 DNA sequence: TGCAGCTCTACCGGGATGAGGGAGACCCAGTACTTC. As protein: CSSTGMRETQYF. Complete variable domain (other parts from reference TRBV29-1 and TRBJ2-5): SAVISQKPSRDICQRGTSLTIQCQVDSQVTMMFWYRQQPGQSLTLIATANQGSEATYESGFVIDKFPISRPNLTFSTLTVSNMSPEDSSIYLCSSTGMRETQYFGPGTRLLVL.

The chain carries TRBV18 and TRBJ2-1, with TRBD2 identical over 9 bases. In germline, CDR1 is KGHSH, CDR2 LQKENI. The junction had 11 bases not matched to a gene; V was cut back by 1 base and J by 7 bases. The CDR3 has 17 amino acids. CDR3 region: CASSPQSLAGLKNEQFF. The CDR3 DNA is TGTGCCAGCTCACCACAGAGTCTAGCGGGGCTAAAAAATGAGCAGTTCTTC.

The rearrangement links TRBV18 to TRBJ1-2; D perhaps matches TRBD1 (5 bases). The CDR3 is made up of 14 amino acids. Germline-derived CDR1 and CDR2 are KGHSH and LQKENI. V shed 0 bases and J shed 3 bases, with 8 bases lying between them. The DNA of the CDR3 is TGTGCCAGCTCACCACCGTCAGGGCACTATGGCTACACCTTC. It yields the protein CASSPPSGHYGYTF. Supplemented by reference TRBV18 and TRBJ1-2, the full variable domain reads NAGVMQNPRHLVRRRGQEARLRCSPMKGHSHVYWYRQLPEEGLKFMVYLQKENIIDESGMPKERFSAEFPKEGPSILRIQQVVRGDSAAYFCASSPPSGHYGYTFGSGTRLTVV.

The rearrangement joins TRBV25-1 to TRBJ1-4; weak D call: TRBD1 (6 bases). The CDR3 covers 14 residues. The V gene lost 5 bases and the J gene lost 7 bases, with 14 bases spanning the gap. CDR1 is MGHDK and CDR2 is SYGVNS in the germline V gene. For the CDR3, the DNA is TGTGCCAGCAGTCGTGCAGGGGCGGTTGAAAAACTGTTTTTT. It specifies CASSRAGAVEKLFF. Full variable domain (rest looked up from reference TRBV25-1 and TRBJ1-4): EADIYQTPRYLVIGTGKKITLECSQTMGHDKMYWYQQDPGMELHLIHYSYGVNSTEKGDLSSESTVSRIRTEHFPLTLESARPSHTSQYLCASSRAGAVEKLFFGSGTQLSVL.

The chain combines TRBV10-3 with TRBJ1-5, with D unresolved. Trimming pared 0 bases from V and 6 bases from J, leaving 9 bases between. Germline CDR1 ENHRY, CDR2 SYGVKD. This CDR3 region has 14 residues. In nucleotides, the CDR3 is TGTGCCATCAGTGAGTCCGGGGAACCTCAGCCCCAGCATTTT. Its protein product is CAISESGEPQPQHF.